This is a list of T cell receptor beta chains from one sample in a study of neoadjuvant anti-PD-1 for oral cavity cancer. The protocol was immunoSEQ multiplex PCR, while the TCRdb copy is restricted to in-frame clones and leaves out a portion. The table includes a few thousand clones, more than 45% detected once. Here the sequenced sample was tumor tissue, taken before nivolumab (anti-PD-1) treatment. The origin of the receptors is a person between 40 and 80 years old with oral cavity squamous cell carcinoma. Each CDR3 is given with its conserved first and last residue. D genes are given only for firm matches. Only part of the rows carry a size: once, few, many, or a class if the clone is expanded.

V gene: TRBV7-9
CDR3 length: 14
clone size: .
J gene: TRBJ1-5
D gene: .
CDR3 DNA: TGTGCCAGCAGCTTAGGCAGGGACGGTCAGCCCCAGCATTTT
CDR3 protein: CASSLGRDGQPQHF

V gene: TRBV28
CDR3 length: 14
clone size: .
J gene: TRBJ1-2
D gene: .
CDR3 DNA: TGTGCCAGCCGACGGCAGACCTCTAACCAAGGCTACACCTTC
CDR3 protein: CASRRQTSNQGYTF

V gene: TRBV28
CDR3 length: 16
clone size: .
J gene: TRBJ1-2
D gene: .
CDR3 DNA: TGTGCCAGCAGTTCCACCTCGTTGGGGCGTAACTATGGCTACACCTTC
CDR3 protein: CASSSTSLGRNYGYTF

V gene: TRBV28
CDR3 length: 13
clone size: .
J gene: TRBJ2-5
D gene: .
CDR3 DNA: TGTGCCAGCAGTTACAGGGAACAAGAGACCCAGTACTTC
CDR3 protein: CASSYREQETQYF

V gene: TRBV4-1
CDR3 length: 15
clone size: .
J gene: TRBJ1-1
D gene: .
CDR3 DNA: TGCGCCAGCAGCCAAGGTCCGGGACGCTCTGAGGGAGCTTTCTTT
CDR3 protein: CASSQGPGRSEGAFF

V gene: TRBV5-1
CDR3 length: 15
clone size: .
J gene: TRBJ2-7
D gene: .
CDR3 DNA: TGCGCCAGCAGCTTGGAAGACTACCTTCAGGACGAGCAGTACTTC
CDR3 protein: CASSLEDYLQDEQYF

V gene: TRBV5-1
CDR3 length: 16
clone size: once
J gene: TRBJ2-1
D gene: .
CDR3 DNA: TGCGCCAGCAGCCAAACGGAGCGGAGCTCCTACAATGAGCAGTTCTTC
CDR3 protein: CASSQTERSSYNEQFF

V gene: TRBV27
CDR3 length: 13
clone size: .
J gene: TRBJ1-2
D gene: .
CDR3 DNA: TGTGCCAGCAGCCAGTTTGCAAGCTATGGCTACACCTTC
CDR3 protein: CASSQFASYGYTF

V gene: TRBV7-9
CDR3 length: 16
clone size: .
J gene: TRBJ2-1
D gene: .
CDR3 DNA: TGTGCCAGCAGCCAGGGGGGTACACTCTCCTACAATGAGCAGTTCTTC
CDR3 protein: CASSQGGTLSYNEQFF

V gene: TRBV2
CDR3 length: 13
clone size: .
J gene: TRBJ1-2
D gene: .
CDR3 DNA: TGTGCCAGCAGTGATATGAGGTCCTATGGCTACACCTTC
CDR3 protein: CASSDMRSYGYTF

V gene: TRBV6-1
CDR3 length: 11
clone size: few
J gene: TRBJ1-2
D gene: .
CDR3 DNA: TGTGCCAGCAGTGATATGACGGCGTCCACCTTC
CDR3 protein: CASSDMTASTF

V gene: TRBV28
CDR3 length: 14
clone size: .
J gene: TRBJ1-1
D gene: .
CDR3 DNA: TGTGCCAGCAGTTTCCCCAGCCGGCTTGCTGAAGCTTTCTTT
CDR3 protein: CASSFPSRLAEAFF